These T cell receptor beta chains were read from a single sample in a study of cytomegalovirus exposure and HLA in healthy donors. TCRdb's copy holds only in-frame clones and misses some; the assay was immunoSEQ multiplex PCR. The sample includes 100,000 to 150,000 clones, almost 85% of them seen just once. The specimen sequenced was PBMCs. These receptors were collected from a boy between 2 and 10 years old in good health and CMV-seronegative. Both conserved end residues are part of each CDR3. Fields, in order: clone size, CDR3 length, J gene, V gene, D gene, CDR3 DNA, CDR3 protein. D genes are given only for firm matches. Clone size is stated in some rows and not others, as once, few, many or a class when expanded.

>NA|19|TRBJ1-1|TRBV4-1|NA
TGCGCCAGCAGCCAACTAATAGCCGGGATCCGGAGGATGAACACTGAAGCTTTCTTT
CASSQLIAGIRRMNTEAFF
>NA|10|TRBJ1-2|TRBV4-2|NA
TGTGCCAGCAGCCGCGAACGCTACACCTTC
CASSRERYTF
>NA|18|TRBJ2-3|TRBV19|TRBD2
TGTGCCAGTAGTCAAGAGGGATTAGCGGGAGGGAGCACAGATACGCAGTATTTT
CASSQEGLAGGSTDTQYF
>once|12|TRBJ1-1|TRBV29-1|NA
TGCAGCGCCTTGGAGTTCGGCACTGAAGCTTTCTTT
CSALEFGTEAFF
>NA|17|TRBJ1-4|TRBV4-1|TRBD1
TGCGCCAGCAGCCAAAGGGGGACAGGGGCGATTAATGAAAAACTGTTTTTT
CASSQRGTGAINEKLFF
>NA|16|TRBJ1-1|TRBV14|NA
TGTGCCAGCAGCCCCCTTCTGAGAGAGATGAACACTGAAGCTTTCTTT
CASSPLLREMNTEAFF
>NA|16|TRBJ2-1|TRBV18|TRBD2
TGTGCCAGCTCACCCCCAAAGCGGGGGGCCAACAATGAGCAGTTCTTC
CASSPPKRGANNEQFF
>NA|13|TRBJ2-3|TRBV30|NA
TGTGCCTCCGTGGGCTTAGGCACAGATACGCAGTATTTT
CASVGLGTDTQYF
>NA|14|TRBJ2-3|TRBV6-4|TRBD2
TGTGCCAGCAGTGACGGAAACGGGGGGGATACGCAGTATTTT
CASSDGNGGDTQYF
>few|15|TRBJ1-1|TRBV6-6|NA
TGTGCCAGCAGTTACATGGACCAGGGGATCACTGAAGCTTTCTTT
CASSYMDQGITEAFF
>NA|15|TRBJ1-5|TRBV5-6|TRBD1
TGTGCCAGCACCCTCGGACAGGGCATCAATCAGCCCCAGCATTTT
CASTLGQGINQPQHF
>NA|17|TRBJ2-2|TRBV18|NA
TGTGCCAGCTCACCACAGCAGGGTATTATTGGCACCGGGGAGCTGTTTTTT
CASSPQQGIIGTGELFF
>NA|12|TRBJ1-2|TRBV2|TRBD1
TGTGCCAGCACGACAGGGATCTATGGCTACACCTTC
CASTTGIYGYTF
>NA|15|TRBJ2-7|TRBV4-1|NA
TGCGCCAGCAGCCAAGAAGAAGGGGCGCCCTACGAGCAGTACTTC
CASSQEEGAPYEQYF
>NA|16|TRBJ2-2|TRBV19|TRBD1
TGTGCCAGTAGTACCCGGACAGGCGATTACACCGGGGAGCTGTTTTTT
CASSTRTGDYTGELFF
>NA|13|TRBJ1-1|TRBV6-5|NA
TGTGCCAGCAGTTCCCAGGCTTACACTGAAGCTTTCTTT
CASSSQAYTEAFF
>NA|14|TRBJ2-4|TRBV11-2|NA
TGTGCCAGCAGCCTCTTACAGGGATCAAACATTCAGTACTTC
CASSLLQGSNIQYF
>NA|17|TRBJ2-5|TRBV2|TRBD1
TGTGCCAGCAGTGAAAAAAGGGGACAGGGGGTAAGAGAGACCCAGTACTTC
CASSEKRGQGVRETQYF
>NA|16|TRBJ2-5|TRBV4-1|NA
TGCGCCAGCAGCCAAGAGGGGACTCAAAAGCGGGAGACCCAGTACTTC
CASSQEGTQKRETQYF
>NA|14|TRBJ1-4|TRBV7-8|NA
TGTGCCAGCACCCGGGGGGAGAGCGACGAAAAACTGTTTTTT
CASTRGESDEKLFF
>NA|16|TRBJ1-2|TRBV6-5|TRBD1
TGTGCCAGCAGTTACCTCGGACAGGGAGGGGGCTATGGCTACACCTTC
CASSYLGQGGGYGYTF
>NA|17|TRBJ2-2|TRBV4-2|TRBD2
TGTGCCAGCAGCCGGTTCGGGGAGCGGGAGGTGGCCGGGGAGCTGTTTTTT
CASSRFGEREVAGELFF
>NA|12|TRBJ2-3|TRBV6-5|TRBD2
TGTGCCAGTAGCGGGGGCACGTATACGCAGTATTTT
CASSGGTYTQYF
>once|15|TRBJ2-1|TRBV6-4|TRBD2
TGTGCCAGCAGTGGGAAAGCGGGAGGCTACAATGAGCAGTTCTTC
CASSGKAGGYNEQFF
>NA|13|TRBJ2-3|TRBV29-1|TRBD2
TGCAGCGTTCTGGCAGGGAGGGCAGATACGCAGTATTTT
CSVLAGRADTQYF
>NA|15|TRBJ1-4|TRBV4-1|NA
TGCGCCAGCAGCCAAGAGTGGGGGGAAAACGAAAAACTGTTTTTT
CASSQEWGENEKLFF